The entry that follows covers one TCR beta chain sequence. Its binding antigen is unknown. This may come from a read error, since a much larger clone is one base off. This sample stems from a study of neurological immune-mediated disorders (dated by TCRdb to about 2019). With regard to the full study: Peripheral blood TCR-beta repertoires from HTLV-I-associated myelopathy (HAM/TSP) patients, multiple sclerosis patients and healthy controls were compared by UMI-based sequencing. Alongside PBMC samples, the set of about 100 TCR-beta libraries contained longitudinal samples, technical triplicates, and paired CD4+ and CD8+ T-cell subsets that had been sorted. The cohort comprised 68 subjects: about 14 HAM/TSP patients, approximately 34 multiple sclerosis patients and around 20 healthy controls. Summary of the overall study and its limitations: No identical CDR3 amino acid sequences were shared among expanded clones across subjects, suggesting private TCR-beta repertoires in all groups. The highest TCR clonal expansion was observed in HAM/TSP patients, whereas the lowest was observed in MS patients, even when compared with healthy controls.

cDNA was synthesized by template-switch 5'RACE using a primer carrying a 10-nucleotide random unique molecular identifier by which each TCR transcript was tagged. Each sequencing run produced over 160 million TCR-beta sequences covering 15-18 subjects. The RNeasy kit was used for extraction of total RNA. The KAPA Real-time Library Amplification kit was used to amplify TCR-beta VDJ regions with primers for the TCR constant region and the 5'RACE anchor. A first PCR added sample indexes and Illumina adaptors, after which a second PCR increased the library yield. After Ampure bead purification, the TCR product of roughly 650 bp was size-selected on a 2% E-gel SizeSelection system. Before pooling, libraries had their quality checked on a Bioanalyzer, their concentration measured with Qubit, and their quantity determined with the Kapa Library Quantification kit. Libraries were sequenced paired-end 2 x 150 bp on an Illumina HiSeq 2500. To increase sequence diversity, about 25-30% phiX was spiked into each library pool. The study's processing was this. Quality-filtered reads were processed with the UMI-based MiGEC pipeline, and over 85% of raw TCR sequences were removed by the MiGEC pipeline during error correction. IMGT germline references were used for alignment of VDJ genes, and clonotypes were defined by a unique CDR3 amino acid sequence together with V-J genes. Clonal expansion, Shannon diversity and CDR3 relatedness (CalcPairwiseDistances, ClusterSamples) were evaluated with VDJtools, and phylogenetic trees were built with CLCbio workbench. A clone was classed as expanded if it had 8 or more unique UMIs, a cutoff based on coefficient-of-variation modelling across technical triplicates. TCRdb reanalyzed the raw reads on its own, using fastp at Q25 for trimming and MiXCR for clone calling, and kept in-frame beta chains. One record per CDR3 amino acid sequence lists the most common genes and DNA. TCRdb, not the authors, supplied the V and J calls. The sample data list 30,000 to 40,000 distinct CDR3 sequences, and under 7.5% of these were observed just once. The ten largest clones add up to roughly 4.4% of the sample.

The healthy controls were volunteers from blood banks in Maryland, USA. Libraries from unsorted PBMCs were made from 2 million PBMCs kept in RNAlater at -80 degrees C until RNA extraction. Peripheral blood was subjected to Ficoll-Hypaque density gradient centrifugation to isolate PBMCs, which were then cryopreserved in liquid nitrogen. The CDR3, cysteine through phenylalanine, is 15 amino acids long. This entry keeps only the CDR3 DNA: 45 bases, framed from base 1. CDR1 SGHVS and CDR2 FQNEAQ are derived from the germline V gene. For this chain, trimming is 9 bases at the V end and 0 bases at the J end, and the number of junction bases without a gene match is 4.

This receptor chain uses TRBV7-8 and TRBJ2-1; the central 11 bases match TRBD2. Sequencing was done on a sample of PBMCs. The receptor comes from a woman in her thirties or forties in good health. Here the CDR3 is given as CARRTSGLSYNEQFF. In nucleotide form, the sequence is TGTGCCAGAAGGACTAGCGGGCTCTCCTACAATGAGCAGTTCTTC.